This T cell receptor (beta chain) was profiled in a study of beta chain features in type 1 diabetes (dated by TCRdb to the late 2010s). In the study overall: Mean age, gender distribution, total cell number and subset yield did not differ between patients and healthy donors. A total of some 110 million sorted cells were examined across all samples, and the number of cells per subset was strongly correlated with RNA yield. In the study, TCRB repertoires of sorted circulating CD4+ T cell subsets from recently diagnosed type 1 diabetes patients were compared with those of matched healthy donors. Whereas all 30 or so donors provided naive and central memory subsets, regulatory and stem cell-like memory subsets were isolated from just 8 patients and roughly eight healthy donors.

Each donor gave one peripheral blood draw, approximately 120 mL on average, collected into heparinised tubes. Using a panel that included CD45RO, CCR7, CD25, CD127, CD95 and CD27, naive, central memory, regulatory and stem cell-like memory CD4+ T cells were sorted on a BD FACSAria II. All sorted populations exceeded 95% purity. Right away, PBMCs were isolated by Lymphoprep density gradient centrifugation and were stained directly, with no culture step. To minimize batch effects, samples were stained and sorted in pairs, one healthy donor with one patient per experiment. Worth noting for this clone: This clone's antigen is unknown. No quality values exist for individual bases; no much larger clone is one base distant.

Cut back by 1 base and 0 bases, the V and J ends lie 13 bases apart. CDR1 and CDR2 are read off the germline V gene as LGHNA and YNFKEQ. Counted from cysteine to phenylalanine, this CDR3 has 17 amino acids. The DNA shown is the 51-base CDR3, in frame from base 1. General study outcomes and caveats: Because small numbers of individuals were included in the HLA sub-analyses, any influence of HLA type on TCRB rearrangement was left unresolved. Patients with type 1 diabetes made fewer insertions and deleted more nucleotides at VDJ recombination sites, implying thymic rearrangement abnormalities. The naive, central memory and regulatory TCRB repertoires appeared to resemble one another more closely among patients than among healthy donors. A moderate but significant shortening of TCRB CDR3 length was observed in type 1 diabetes patients in all four CD4+ subsets. Sequencing cDNA rather than genomic DNA could over-represent highly expressing activated cells, although activation and CD3 levels did not differ between groups. Shorter templates might have been favored by PCR, but patient and control samples were amplified and corrected together, so both groups would have been affected equally by any skew.

All of the isolated RNA was reverse transcribed with the High Capacity cDNA Reverse Transcription Kit, so expressed TCRB transcripts were sequenced. Deep immunoSEQ sequencing was performed on naive, central memory and regulatory T cell samples, with an average of about 3.6 million total reads per sample. Sorted cells were lysed in RLT buffer, and RNA was extracted using DNase-treated RNeasy Micro or Mini kits according to cell number. To prevent cross-contamination, each cell subset was processed individually, whereas patient and healthy donor samples were processed jointly. The immunoSEQ multiplex PCR was used to amplify TCRB sequences from cDNA, yielding 87-bp fragments that span the CDR3 region. Amplicons were sequenced on the Illumina HiSeq platform. As for the authors' bioinformatics: Synthetic template baselines were used to correct PCR bias computationally, reads within Hamming distance 2 were collapsed together, and singletons that could not be merged were discarded. Reads were aligned to IMGT to assign V, D and J genes, CDR3 length, and insertions or deletions at six rearrangement sites. Clonotype counts were normalized to sorted cell number within each subset before computing true diversity and Gini coefficients with the tcR R package. Repertoire sharing was quantified using the overlap coefficient calculated on TCRB nucleotide sequences. Sourced from immuneACCESS, this table was stored by TCRdb with only in-frame sequences that have V and J called. A share of the clones is absent; for the studies checked, an unresolved V gene accounts for under half, and the remainder has no known explanation. V and J calls and clone size are those listed in that table; D and trimming were worked out from the DNA. Within this sample are nearly 350,000 clones, with less than 9.5% of them counted one time only. The ten most abundant clones make up approximately 0.44% of the sample.

The material sequenced was central memory CD4+ T cells from blood. The rearranged segments are TRBV4-2 and TRBJ1-3; possibly the D gene is TRBD1, per 6 matching bases. This TCR derives from a woman aged 18 to 35 in good health. The CDR3 sequence is CASSQGEGGYSGNTIYF. In nucleotide form, the sequence is TGTGCCAGCAGCCAAGGTGAAGGGGGATACTCTGGAAACACCATATATTTT.